This T cell receptor (beta chain) was sequenced during a study of blood T cell repertoires in COVID-19. Study background: COVID-19 samples from acute and convalescent phases originated in the United States, Italy and Spain.

The protocol was immunoSEQ multiplex PCR, while the TCRdb copy is restricted to in-frame clones and leaves out a portion. In the table there are roughly 330,000 clones, 65% to 85% of which are singletons. The J segment lost 9 bases and the V segment lost 4 bases, leaving 5 bases of the junction unmatched. Germline values: CDR1 LGHNA, CDR2 YSLEER. The CDR3 is made up of 15 amino acids. Sequencing was done on a sample of peripheral blood. The TCR originated in a woman aged 45 to 65 with acute or convalescent COVID-19. The chain links TRBV4-3 to TRBJ2-1, with TRBD2 matching over 14 bases. This CDR3 is CASSPTSGRAAEQFF. In DNA, the CDR3 is TGCGCCAGCAGCCCGACTAGCGGGAGGGCCGCTGAGCAGTTCTTC.